A selection of T cell receptor beta chains follows, all from one sample in a study of blood T cell repertoires in COVID-19. Only in-frame clones appear in the TCRdb table, and some are missing; sequencing was by immunoSEQ multiplex PCR. The sample includes 95,000 to 150,000 clones, 82% of them seen just once. The sample taken for sequencing was peripheral blood. The receptors originated from a woman between 65 and 79 years old with acute or convalescent COVID-19. The CDR3 runs from the conserved cysteine through the conserved F or W. Each record gives: clone size, V gene, J gene, D gene, CDR3 protein, CDR3 DNA. D genes are given only for firm matches. Some rows mark clone size as missing; the rest say once, few, many or name a class of expanded clone.

few	TRBV3-1/TRBV3-2	TRBJ1-5	NA	CASSQTGDSNQPQHF	TGTGCCAGCAGCCAAACGGGGGACAGCAATCAGCCCCAGCATTTT
NA	TRBV5-1	TRBJ1-3	NA	CASSLGGTGNTIYF	TGCGCCAGCAGCTTGGGAGGGACTGGAAACACCATATATTTT
NA	TRBV7-9	TRBJ1-2	TRBD1	CASSFGQGVLRGYTF	TGTGCCAGCAGCTTCGGACAGGGAGTACTTAGAGGCTACACCTTC
NA	TRBV5-1	TRBJ1-2	TRBD1	CASSRDRSWYGYTF	TGCGCCAGCAGCCGGGACAGGTCGTGGTATGGCTACACCTTC
NA	TRBV13	TRBJ2-1	TRBD2	CASSLFTSGAYNEQFF	TGTGCCAGCAGTTTGTTCACTAGCGGGGCCTACAATGAGCAGTTCTTC
NA	TRBV30	TRBJ1-5	NA	CAWIGTPLWISPQHF	TGTGCCTGGATTGGGACTCCTTTATGGATCAGCCCCCAGCATTTT
NA	TRBV3-1/TRBV3-2	TRBJ1-2	NA	CASSQNRERSRYGYTF	TGTGCCAGCAGCCAAAACAGGGAAAGGAGTCGGTATGGCTACACCTTC
NA	TRBV7-2	TRBJ1-2	TRBD1	CASSIRTGGYTF	TGTGCCAGCAGCATCCGGACAGGTGGCTACACCTTC
NA	TRBV27	TRBJ2-2	NA	CASSTTQKHTGELFF	TGTGCCAGCAGCACAACCCAGAAACACACCGGGGAGCTGTTTTTT
once	TRBV10-3	TRBJ1-6	NA	CAISDGSSYNSPLHF	TGTGCCATCAGTGACGGGAGCTCCTATAATTCACCCCTCCACTTT
NA	TRBV18	TRBJ1-2	TRBD1	CASSPQGPGQDTSYGYTF	TGTGCCAGCTCACCCCAGGGTCCGGGACAGGATACTTCCTATGGCTACACCTTC
NA	TRBV7-8	TRBJ2-5	NA	CASSPTLETQYF	TGTGCCAGCAGCCCCACTTTGGAGACCCAGTACTTC
NA	TRBV3-1/TRBV3-2	TRBJ2-3	NA	CASSQDRWRGSTDTQYF	TGTGCCAGCAGCCAAGATCGTTGGCGGGGAAGCACAGATACGCAGTATTTT
NA	TRBV19	TRBJ1-1	TRBD1	CATRTGGIQSRTEAFF	TGTGCCACCCGGACAGGGGGAATCCAAAGTAGAACTGAAGCTTTCTTT
NA	TRBV5-1	TRBJ2-5	TRBD1	CASSFRTGRETQYF	TGCGCCAGCAGCTTCCGGACAGGGCGAGAGACCCAGTACTTC
NA	TRBV7-3	TRBJ2-2	NA	CASSSGSTGELFF	TGTGCCAGCAGCTCGGGGAGTACCGGGGAGCTGTTTTTT
NA	TRBV6-1	TRBJ1-3	NA	CASSEVGASWGNTIYF	TGTGCCAGCAGTGAAGTAGGGGCCTCCTGGGGAAACACCATATATTTT
once	TRBV27	TRBJ2-1	NA	CASSPATGISYNEQFF	TGTGCCAGCAGTCCCGCAACCGGGATATCCTACAATGAGCAGTTCTTC
NA	TRBV28	TRBJ1-4	TRBD1	CASTRDRAEKLFF	TGTGCCAGCACCCGAGACAGGGCTGAAAAACTGTTTTTT
few	TRBV19	TRBJ1-6	NA	CASRDSQNSPLHF	TGTGCCAGTAGAGACAGCCAAAATTCACCCCTCCACTTT
few	TRBV10-1	TRBJ1-4	NA	CASSSGNEKLFF	TGCGCCAGCAGTAGCGGGAATGAAAAACTGTTTTTT
NA	TRBV5-6	TRBJ2-7	NA	CASSLPGLIGYPDYEQYF	TGTGCCAGCAGCTTGCCAGGGCTTATTGGCTACCCGGACTACGAGCAGTACTTC
once	TRBV11-3	TRBJ1-4	NA	CASSLESGPLSEKLFF	TGTGCCAGCAGCTTAGAATCGGGTCCGCTTAGTGAAAAACTGTTTTTT
NA	TRBV9	TRBJ1-6	NA	CASSGGHSSSYNSPLHF	TGTGCCAGCAGCGGGGGACACTCAAGCTCCTATAATTCACCCCTCCACTTT
NA	TRBV7-2	TRBJ1-3	NA	CASSLEMSQGSSGNTIYF	TGTGCCAGCAGCTTAGAGATGTCCCAGGGAAGCTCTGGAAACACCATATATTTT
NA	TRBV19	TRBJ1-2	NA	CAIAGPTRGGAPYGYTF	TGTGCCATCGCGGGACCAACCCGGGGGGGCGCCCCCTATGGCTACACCTTC
NA	TRBV7-2	TRBJ1-4	TRBD1	CASSLRGPPTNEKLFF	TGTGCCAGCAGCTTAAGGGGGCCCCCCACTAATGAAAAACTGTTTTTT
once	TRBV7-2	TRBJ1-2	NA	CASSLWGPGYTF	TGTGCCAGCAGCTTATGGGGGCCCGGCTACACCTTC
NA	TRBV2	TRBJ1-2	NA	CASSLPVGQHYGYTF	TGTGCCAGCAGTCTACCAGTGGGCCAGCACTATGGCTACACCTTC
NA	TRBV7-7	TRBJ2-2	NA	CASSVTTTLNTGELFF	TGTGCCAGCAGCGTGACTACCACTCTGAACACCGGGGAGCTGTTTTTT
few	TRBV9	TRBJ1-6	NA	CASSSGGGGSNSPLHF	TGTGCCAGCAGCTCCGGAGGGGGGGGATCGAATTCACCCCTCCACTTT
NA	TRBV5-1	TRBJ1-2	TRBD1	CASSVGGQGARRNYGYTF	TGCGCCAGCAGCGTCGGTGGACAGGGGGCGAGGAGGAACTATGGCTACACCTTC
NA	TRBV10-2	TRBJ1-2	NA	CASSPQARDGYTF	TGCGCTAGCAGTCCCCAGGCCCGTGATGGCTACACCTTC
few	TRBV5-1	TRBJ2-1	NA	CASGTGISYNEQFF	TGCGCCAGCGGAACAGGCATCTCCTACAATGAGCAGTTCTTC
NA	TRBV18	TRBJ1-5	TRBD1	CASSLTSPGQGARQPQHF	TGTGCCAGCTCACTCACGAGCCCGGGACAGGGGGCGAGGCAGCCCCAGCATTTT
NA	TRBV4-3	TRBJ1-4	TRBD1	CASSQDFWGQGSNEKLFF	TGCGCCAGCAGCCAAGATTTCTGGGGACAGGGGTCTAATGAAAAACTGTTTTTT
NA	TRBV30	TRBJ2-1	TRBD1	CAWGQASYNEQFF	TGTGCCTGGGGACAGGCCTCCTACAATGAGCAGTTCTTC
NA	TRBV19	TRBJ1-1	NA	CASSGQLNTEAFF	TGTGCCAGTAGCGGACAGCTGAACACTGAAGCTTTCTTT
once	TRBV10-2	TRBJ1-3	TRBD1	CASSGDSSGNTIYF	TGCGCCAGCAGTGGGGACAGCTCTGGAAACACCATATATTTT
once	TRBV10-3	TRBJ2-5	NA	CAMGTQETQYF	TGTGCCATGGGGACACAAGAGACCCAGTACTTC
NA	TRBV12-3/TRBV12-4	TRBJ1-2	TRBD1	CASRPGQGTGYTF	TGTGCCAGCAGACCGGGACAGGGGACCGGCTACACCTTC
NA	TRBV7-9	TRBJ2-7	NA	CASSPLLGIRGRGYEQYF	TGTGCCAGCAGCCCGTTACTCGGGATTCGTGGCAGGGGCTACGAGCAGTACTTC
NA	TRBV4-2	TRBJ1-4	NA	CASSQAHAFGGEKLFF	TGTGCCAGCAGCCAGGCCCATGCCTTTGGTGGTGAAAAACTGTTTTTT
few	TRBV30	TRBJ1-4	TRBD1	CAWSLQGGEKLFF	TGTGCCTGGAGTCTACAGGGGGGTGAAAAACTGTTTTTT
once	TRBV6-7	TRBJ1-2	TRBD1	CASSYSTGGPSRGYTF	TGTGCCAGCAGTTACTCGACAGGGGGCCCCTCTAGGGGCTACACCTTC
NA	TRBV7-8	TRBJ1-5	NA	CASSSDSYAYQPQHF	TGTGCCAGCAGCTCGGACAGTTACGCATATCAGCCCCAGCATTTT
NA	TRBV5-1	TRBJ2-1	TRBD2	CASSLASGGSGNNEQFF	TGCGCCAGCAGCTTGGCTAGCGGGGGCTCGGGGAACAATGAGCAGTTCTTC
once	TRBV18	TRBJ2-1	TRBD1	CASSSDTGDQFF	TGTGCCAGCTCATCGGACACAGGGGATCAGTTCTTC
NA	TRBV5-1	TRBJ2-7	TRBD1	CASSYGQEGYEQYF	TGCGCCAGCAGCTACGGACAGGAAGGCTACGAGCAGTACTTC
NA	TRBV7-9	TRBJ1-2	NA	CASSPQWAPGGLYGYTF	TGTGCCAGCAGTCCCCAATGGGCGCCGGGGGGCCTCTATGGCTACACCTTC
NA	TRBV6-5	TRBJ2-1	TRBD1	CASRTTGGGEQFF	TGTGCCAGCAGGACTACAGGGGGCGGTGAGCAGTTCTTC
NA	TRBV2	TRBJ2-7	TRBD1	CASTSSMTGLSSYEQYF	TGTGCCAGCACCTCCTCGATGACAGGGCTGAGCTCCTACGAGCAGTACTTC
once	TRBV7-8	TRBJ2-5	NA	CASSPTGGGETQYF	TGTGCCAGCAGCCCTACAGGGGGGGGAGAGACCCAGTACTTC
few	TRBV6-2/TRBV6-3	TRBJ2-1	TRBD2	CASSLTPRGTSQIYNEQFF	TGTGCCAGCAGTTTAACCCCCCGGGGGACTAGCCAAATCTACAATGAGCAGTTCTTC
NA	TRBV11-2	TRBJ2-7	NA	CASSLGWAGYEQYF	TGTGCCAGCAGCTTAGGATGGGCAGGCTACGAGCAGTACTTC
NA	TRBV4-2	TRBJ1-5	NA	CASSQGRSYSNQPQHF	TGTGCCAGCAGCCAAGGGCGGAGCTATAGCAATCAGCCCCAGCATTTT